This TCR beta chain emerged from a study of graft-versus-host responses after intestinal transplantation (TCRdb year 2021). About the study as a whole: The transplants that recipients received were multivisceral, liver-intestinal, or isolated intestinal. Anti-thymocyte globulin induction was given to all recipients, followed by maintenance tacrolimus and steroids for approximately 3 years. Graft-versus-host and host-versus-graft alloreactive T cell clones were tracked in the graft, circulation and bone marrow after intestinal transplantation using bulk TCR-beta CDR3 sequencing. Alloreactive clones were identified by sequencing pre-transplant mixed lymphocyte reaction products and comparing these products with unstimulated pre-transplant donor and recipient T cells. Of the approximately 24 intestinal transplant recipients enrolled in the cohort, one of whom was a retransplant, a few patients without pretransplant specimens were excluded. A peak of at least 4% donor T cells among recipient peripheral blood mononuclear cells was the definition used for donor T cell macrochimerism. Rather than going through the commercial service, samples from a few later patients were sequenced in-house on an Illumina MiSeq and processed with MiXCR.

The CDR3 sequence holds 14 residues, the cysteine and phenylalanine included. This entry keeps only the CDR3 DNA: 42 bases, framed from base 1. CDR1 and CDR2 are read off the germline V gene as SGDLS and YYNGEE. About this clone itself: The antigen it binds to is not known. One end of the junction does not line up with germline, which may come from a read error.

Overall results and qualifications from the work: Conclusions were limited by the relatively low number and heterogeneity of intestinal transplant patients. GvH clones were detected in recipient bone marrow, and some appeared earlier in ileal mucosa or blood, consistent with an intestinal mucosal origin. Patients with donor T cell macrochimerism had high GvH to HvG T cell clonal ratios in their allografts. Early after transplant, peak levels of circulating GvH clones were associated with declines in HvG clones.

Per the publication, the time point label means: cells obtained before transplantation from donor or recipient. CD3+CD4+ and CD3+CD8+ populations were FACS-sorted from unstimulated pre-transplant donor and recipient cells taken from spleen or lymph nodes. Preparation of the library involved the immunoSEQ multiplex PCR assay. In most patients, genomic DNA was isolated using the Qiagen DNeasy Blood and Tissue Kit and sent frozen to Adaptive Biotechnologies for TCR sequencing. For most patients, genomic DNA was subjected to high-throughput TCR-beta CDR3 sequencing by Adaptive Biotechnologies. The original pipeline was this. Adaptive's ImmunoSEQ software was the source of the TCR sequencing data for 18 patients, while a few other patients were processed with MiXCR and VDJtools. To correct CD4 versus CD8 sorting errors, sequences present in both subsets at a frequency ratio below 5:1 were removed. CDR3 nucleotide sequences shared between donor and recipient were removed because their origin could not be assigned. To be classed as alloreactive, a clone needed at least 2-fold expansion over unstimulated cells and a minimum CFSE-low frequency of 0.002% (template counts) or 0.001% (read counts). A clone was considered mappable if detected in the sequenced pre-transplant spleen, lymph node, or MLR CFSE-low populations of the donor or recipient. The cumulative frequency of alloreactive clones was calculated as a percentage of all sequences, weighted by copy number. The clones in this table, taken by TCRdb from immuneACCESS, are in-frame only. Not every clone is retained; where verified, under half of the shortfall comes from an unresolved V gene, and the cause of the rest is unknown. For V, J and clone size, that table is used; D and trimming come from the DNA. The sample has under 150,000 clones on record, approximately 90% of them singletons. The leading ten clones occupy approximately 0.17% of the sample.

The receptor was isolated from a human donor who received an intestinal transplant. The rearrangement joined TRBV9 to TRBJ1-2; a confident D gene designation cannot be given. This specimen consisted of unstimulated CD4+ T cells sorted from spleen or lymph node cells, obtained before intestinal transplant. The CDR3 protein sequence reads: CAGSVAGRNYGYTF. The nucleotides are TGTGCCGGCAGCGTAGCTGGCCGAAACTATGGCTACACCTTC.